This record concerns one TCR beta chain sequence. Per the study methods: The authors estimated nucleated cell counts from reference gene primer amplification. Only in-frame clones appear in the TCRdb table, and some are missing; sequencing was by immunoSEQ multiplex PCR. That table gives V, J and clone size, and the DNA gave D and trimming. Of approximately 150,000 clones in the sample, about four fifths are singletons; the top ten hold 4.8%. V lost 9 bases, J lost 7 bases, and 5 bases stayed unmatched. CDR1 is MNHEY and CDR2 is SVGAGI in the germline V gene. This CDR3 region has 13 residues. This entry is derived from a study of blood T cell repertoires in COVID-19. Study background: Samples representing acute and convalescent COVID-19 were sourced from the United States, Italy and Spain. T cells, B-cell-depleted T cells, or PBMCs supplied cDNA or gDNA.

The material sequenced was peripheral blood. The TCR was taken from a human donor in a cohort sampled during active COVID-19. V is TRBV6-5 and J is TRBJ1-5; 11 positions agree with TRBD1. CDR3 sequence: CARPGQGGQPQHF. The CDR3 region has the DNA TGTGCCAGGCCGGGACAGGGGGGGCAGCCCCAGCATTTT.